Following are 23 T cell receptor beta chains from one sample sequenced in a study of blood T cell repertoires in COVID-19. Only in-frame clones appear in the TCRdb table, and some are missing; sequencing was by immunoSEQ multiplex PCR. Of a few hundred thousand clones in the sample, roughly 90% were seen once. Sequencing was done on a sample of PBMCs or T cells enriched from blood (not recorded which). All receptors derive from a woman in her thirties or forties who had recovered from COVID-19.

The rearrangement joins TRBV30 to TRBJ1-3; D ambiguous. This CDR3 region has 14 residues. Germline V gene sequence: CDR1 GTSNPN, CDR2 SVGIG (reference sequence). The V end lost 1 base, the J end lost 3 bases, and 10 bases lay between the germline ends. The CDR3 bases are TGTGCCTGGAGTGATGGGCGAGATGGAAACACCATATATTTT. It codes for CAWSDGRDGNTIYF.

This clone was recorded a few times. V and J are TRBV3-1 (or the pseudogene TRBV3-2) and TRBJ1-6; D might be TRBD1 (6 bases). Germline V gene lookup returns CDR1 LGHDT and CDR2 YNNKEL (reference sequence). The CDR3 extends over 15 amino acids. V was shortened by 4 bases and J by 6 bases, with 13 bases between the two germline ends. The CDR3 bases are TGTGCCAGCAGCCTAACAGGGAGCGGTAATTCACCCCTCCACTTT. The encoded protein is CASSLTGSGNSPLHF.

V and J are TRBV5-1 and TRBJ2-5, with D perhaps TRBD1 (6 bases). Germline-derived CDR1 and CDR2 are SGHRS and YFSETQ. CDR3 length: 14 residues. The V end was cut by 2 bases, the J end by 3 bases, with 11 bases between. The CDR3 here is CASSLGQRKETQYF. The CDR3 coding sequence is TGCGCCAGCAGCTTAGGACAGAGAAAAGAGACCCAGTACTTC.

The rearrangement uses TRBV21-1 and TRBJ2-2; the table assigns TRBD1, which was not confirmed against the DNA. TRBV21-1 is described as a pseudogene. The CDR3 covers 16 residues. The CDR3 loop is CASSKRDRGSAGELFF. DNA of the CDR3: TGTGCCAGCAGCAAACGGGACAGGGGTTCCGCCGGGGAGCTGTTTTTT.

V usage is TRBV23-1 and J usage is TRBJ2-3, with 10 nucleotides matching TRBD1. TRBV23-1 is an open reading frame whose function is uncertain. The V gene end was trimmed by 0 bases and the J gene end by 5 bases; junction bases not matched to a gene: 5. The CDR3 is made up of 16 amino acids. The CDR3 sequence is CASSQSETGGKDTQYF. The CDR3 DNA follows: TGCGCCAGCAGTCAATCGGAGACAGGGGGCAAAGATACGCAGTATTTT.

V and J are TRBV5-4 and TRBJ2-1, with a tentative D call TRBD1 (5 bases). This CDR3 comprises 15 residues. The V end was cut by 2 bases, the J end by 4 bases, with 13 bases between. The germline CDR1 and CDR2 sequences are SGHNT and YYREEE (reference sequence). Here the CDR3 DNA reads TGTGCCAGCAGCTTTGACAGCCGATCATACAATGAGCAGTTCTTC. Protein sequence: CASSFDSRSYNEQFF.

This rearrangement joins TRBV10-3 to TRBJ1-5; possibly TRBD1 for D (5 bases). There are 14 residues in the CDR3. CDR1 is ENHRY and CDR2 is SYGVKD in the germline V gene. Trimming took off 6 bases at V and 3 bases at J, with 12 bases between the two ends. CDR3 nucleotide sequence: TGTGCCATCAGCTCGGGACTGATCAATCAGCCCCAGCATTTT. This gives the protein CAISSGLINQPQHF.

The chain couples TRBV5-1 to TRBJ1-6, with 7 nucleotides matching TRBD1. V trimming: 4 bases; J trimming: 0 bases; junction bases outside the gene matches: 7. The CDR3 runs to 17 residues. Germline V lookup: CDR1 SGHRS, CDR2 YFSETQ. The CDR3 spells CASSEKDRSSYNSPLHF. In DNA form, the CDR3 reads TGCGCCAGCAGCGAAAAGGACAGGAGCTCCTATAATTCACCCCTCCACTTT.

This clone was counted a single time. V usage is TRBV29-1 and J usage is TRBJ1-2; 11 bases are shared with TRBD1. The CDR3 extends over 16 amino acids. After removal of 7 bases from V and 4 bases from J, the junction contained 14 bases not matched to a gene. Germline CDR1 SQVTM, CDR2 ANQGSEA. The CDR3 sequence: CSAVTGTGGPLYGYTF. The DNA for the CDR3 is TGCAGCGCCGTTACCGGGACAGGGGGTCCCCTCTATGGCTACACCTTC. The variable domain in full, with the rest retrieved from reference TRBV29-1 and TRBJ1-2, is SAVISQKPSRDICQRGTSLTIQCQVDSQVTMMFWYRQQPGQSLTLIATANQGSEATYESGFVIDKFPISRPNLTFSTLTVSNMSPEDSSIYLCSAVTGTGGPLYGYTFGSGTRLTVV.

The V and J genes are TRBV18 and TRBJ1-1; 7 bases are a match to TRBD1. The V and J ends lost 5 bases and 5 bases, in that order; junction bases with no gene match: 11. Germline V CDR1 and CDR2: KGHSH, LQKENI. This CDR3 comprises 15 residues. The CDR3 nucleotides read TGTGCCAGCTCAGAAACCAAGGGGGCTGGTACTGAAGCTTTCTTT. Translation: CASSETKGAGTEAFF.

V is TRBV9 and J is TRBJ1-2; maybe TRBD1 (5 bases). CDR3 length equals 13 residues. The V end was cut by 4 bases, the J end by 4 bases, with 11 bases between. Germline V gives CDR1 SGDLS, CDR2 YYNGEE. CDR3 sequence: CASSHVGGYGYTF. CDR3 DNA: TGTGCCAGCAGCCACGTCGGGGGCTATGGCTACACCTTC.

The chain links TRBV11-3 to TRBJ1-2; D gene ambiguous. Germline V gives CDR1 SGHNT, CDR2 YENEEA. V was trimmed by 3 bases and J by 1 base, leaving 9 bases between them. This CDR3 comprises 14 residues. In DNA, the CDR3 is TGTGCCAGCAGCTTCCCGGGAAGTAACTATGGCTACACCTTC. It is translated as CASSFPGSNYGYTF.

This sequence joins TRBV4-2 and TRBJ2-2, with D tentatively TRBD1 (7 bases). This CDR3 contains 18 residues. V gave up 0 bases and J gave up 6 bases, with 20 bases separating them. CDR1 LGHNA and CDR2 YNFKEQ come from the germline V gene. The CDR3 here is CASSQDQGGGSLAGELFF. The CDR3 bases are TGTGCCAGCAGCCAAGATCAAGGAGGGGGCTCCTTGGCCGGGGAGCTGTTTTTT.

CDR3 DNA: TGTGCCAGCAGTTACTTTTCAGGCCAAACAGATACGCAGTATTTT. Its protein is CASSYFSGQTDTQYF. This chain connects TRBV6-5 to TRBJ2-3; no firm D call. V gave up 1 base and J gave up 3 bases, with 11 bases separating them. Per the germline V gene, CDR1 is MNHEY and CDR2 is SVGAGI. The CDR3 length is 15 residues.

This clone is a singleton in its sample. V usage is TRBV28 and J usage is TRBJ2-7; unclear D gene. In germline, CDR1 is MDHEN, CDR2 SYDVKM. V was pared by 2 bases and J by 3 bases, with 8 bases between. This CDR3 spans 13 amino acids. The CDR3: CASSLLSRYEQYF. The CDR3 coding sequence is TGTGCCAGCAGTTTACTTTCGCGCTACGAGCAGTACTTC.

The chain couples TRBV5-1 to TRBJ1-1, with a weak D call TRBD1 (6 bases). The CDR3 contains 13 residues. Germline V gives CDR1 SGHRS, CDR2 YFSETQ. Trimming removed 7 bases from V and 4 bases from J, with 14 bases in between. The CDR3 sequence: CASRPTGSTEAFF. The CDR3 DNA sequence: TGCGCCAGCCGTCCCACAGGGAGCACTGAAGCTTTCTTT.

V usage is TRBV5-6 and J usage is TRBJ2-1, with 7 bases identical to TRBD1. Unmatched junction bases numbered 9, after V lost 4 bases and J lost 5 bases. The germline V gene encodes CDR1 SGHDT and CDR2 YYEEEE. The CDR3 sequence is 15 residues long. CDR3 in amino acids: CASSQKDRADNEQFF. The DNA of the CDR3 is TGTGCCAGCAGCCAAAAAGACAGGGCCGACAATGAGCAGTTCTTC.

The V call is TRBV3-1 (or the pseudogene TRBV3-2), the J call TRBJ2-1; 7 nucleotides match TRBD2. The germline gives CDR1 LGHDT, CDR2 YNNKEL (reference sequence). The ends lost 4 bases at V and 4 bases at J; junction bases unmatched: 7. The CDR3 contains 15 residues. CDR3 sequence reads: CASSPLGGGYNEQFF. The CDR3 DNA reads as TGTGCCAGCAGCCCCTTGGGCGGGGGATACAATGAGCAGTTCTTC.

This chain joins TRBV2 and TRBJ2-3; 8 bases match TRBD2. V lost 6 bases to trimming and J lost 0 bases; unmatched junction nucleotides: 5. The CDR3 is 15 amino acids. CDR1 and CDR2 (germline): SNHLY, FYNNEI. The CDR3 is CASRERGFSTDTQYF. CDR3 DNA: TGTGCCAGCAGAGAGCGGGGGTTTAGCACAGATACGCAGTATTTT. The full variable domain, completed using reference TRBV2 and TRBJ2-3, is EPEVTQTPSHQVTQMGQEVILRCVPISNHLYFYWYRQILGQKVEFLVSFYNNEISEKSEIFDDQFSVERPDGSNFTLKIRSTKLEDSAMYFCASRERGFSTDTQYFGPGTRLTVL.

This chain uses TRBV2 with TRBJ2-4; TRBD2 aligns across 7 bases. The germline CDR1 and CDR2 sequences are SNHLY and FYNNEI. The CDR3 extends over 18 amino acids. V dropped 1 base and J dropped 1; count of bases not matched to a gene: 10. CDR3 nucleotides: TGTGCCAGCAGTGAAGTCCGGGACTACCGGTGGGCCAAAAACATTCAGTACTTC. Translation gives CASSEVRDYRWAKNIQYF.

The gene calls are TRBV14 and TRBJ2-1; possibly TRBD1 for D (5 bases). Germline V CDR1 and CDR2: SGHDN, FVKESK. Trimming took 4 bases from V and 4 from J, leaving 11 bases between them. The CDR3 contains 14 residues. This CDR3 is CASSLGPVYNEQFF. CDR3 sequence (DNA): TGTGCCAGCAGCCTGGGGCCCGTGTACAATGAGCAGTTCTTC. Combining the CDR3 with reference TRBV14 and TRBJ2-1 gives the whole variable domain EAGVTQFPSHSVIEKGQTVTLRCDPISGHDNLYWYRRVMGKEIKFLLHFVKESKQDESGMPNNRFLAERTGGTYSTLKVQPAELEDSGVYFCASSLGPVYNEQFFGPGTRLTVL.

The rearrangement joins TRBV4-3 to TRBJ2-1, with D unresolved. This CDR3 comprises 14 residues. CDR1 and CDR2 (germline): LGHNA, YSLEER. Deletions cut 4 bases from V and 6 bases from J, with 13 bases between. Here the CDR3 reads CASSPLGSSNEQFF. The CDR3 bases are TGCGCCAGCAGCCCCCTGGGTAGCAGCAATGAGCAGTTCTTC.

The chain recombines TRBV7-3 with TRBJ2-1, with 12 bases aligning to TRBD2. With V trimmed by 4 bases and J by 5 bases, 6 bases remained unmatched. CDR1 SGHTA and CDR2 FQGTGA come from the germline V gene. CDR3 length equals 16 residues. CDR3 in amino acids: CASSSLAGGPHNEQFF. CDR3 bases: TGTGCCAGCAGCTCGCTAGCGGGAGGGCCACACAATGAGCAGTTCTTC.